This TCR beta chain is drawn from a study of blood T cells in healthy people across ages. Those donating, healthy Caucasian individuals from Russia, were aged roughly 6 to 95. The use of a sample-barcoded 5' primer and a J-beta primer mix characterized a second PCR of roughly 7 to 11 cycles. CDR3-containing paired-end reads numbered at least 3 million in each sample. TCRdb re-called the 5' RACE reads with MiXCR, one entry per CDR3 protein. The sample contains about a million distinct CDR3 sequences, around 54% of which appear only once. Looked up from germline, CDR1 is SGHRS and CDR2 is YFSETQ. Trimming shortened V by 0 bases and J by 4 bases, and 14 bases separated the two germline ends. CDR3 length: 16 amino acids. Study-level results: Since the PBMCs were unsorted, naive and antigen-experienced cells could not be conclusively compared. A strong correlation between TCR beta diversity and naive T cell percentage was seen.

Worth noting for this clonotype: Antigen: not known.

The TCR comes from a woman in her fifties or sixties in good health. The chain recombines TRBV5-1 with TRBJ2-1; D may correspond to TRBD1 or TRBD2 (5 bases each). Material: blood. The chain's CDR3 is CASSLALPGRYNEQFF. CDR3 nucleotides: TGCGCCAGCAGCTTGGCCCTCCCAGGGAGATACAATGAGCAGTTCTTC.